The following is a T cell receptor beta chain sequence with its context. Its antigen is not identified. This sample is part of a study of cytomegalovirus exposure and HLA in healthy donors. About the study: The roughly 110 validation repertoires matched the roughly 700 first-cohort repertoires in platform, a later analysis reported.

The data were produced by immunoSEQ multiplex PCR, yet TCRdb's version contains in-frame clones alone and is incomplete. The table has about 160,000 clones, 70% to 90% seen once. V lost 8 bases and J 5 bases, leaving 10 bases between the germline ends. This CDR3 contains 11 residues. CDR1 SQVTM and CDR2 ANQGSEA come from the germline V gene. Donors were drawn from the roughly 120-subject validation cohort, separate from the roughly 610-subject first cohort. Findings of the study overall: Among the CMV-associated chains, a few were confirmed in vitro as specific for CMV antigens. The study recorded 150 to 200 TCR beta chains that were cytomegalovirus-associated.

This sequence was found in a woman in her twenties or thirties in good health and CMV-seronegative. The gene calls are TRBV29-1 and TRBJ2-1; no definite D call. Sequencing input: PBMCs. CDR3 amino acids: CSPGVDNEQFF. For the CDR3, the DNA is TGCAGCCCTGGAGTCGACAATGAGCAGTTCTTC.